Below, 21 T cell receptor beta chains from the same sample are listed, as sequenced in a study of blood T cells in healthy people across ages. With a J-beta primer mix and a sample-barcoded 5' primer, a second PCR ran roughly 6 to 11 cycles. In TCRdb, the 5' RACE reads were re-called with MiXCR into one record per CDR3 protein. The sample shows about 1.4 million distinct CDR3 sequences, around 55% of them seen only once. The sequencing input was blood. These TCRs come from a man aged 18 to 30 in good health.

This chain joins TRBV4-3 and TRBJ1-2, with D possibly matching TRBD1 (6 bases). V was cut by 1 base and J by 4 bases, with 13 bases left in between. The CDR3 covers 15 residues. The germline V gene has CDR1 LGHNA and CDR2 YSLEER. The CDR3 DNA sequence: TGCGCCAGCAGCCAAGTCGGGGGCTTAATCTATGGCTACACCTTC. Protein sequence: CASSQVGGLIYGYTF.

This clonotype was picked up one time. The chain carries TRBV12-3 or TRBV12-4 and TRBJ2-4, with 7 bases matching TRBD2. The CDR3 covers 14 residues. The V gene end was trimmed by 6 bases and the J gene end by 1 base; junction bases not matched to a gene: 3. CDR3 sequence (DNA): TGTGCCAGCAGGGGGGGGAACGCCAAAAACATTCAGTACTTC. This encodes CASRGGNAKNIQYF.

The chain joins TRBV12-3 or TRBV12-4 to TRBJ1-1, with a tentative D call TRBD1 (5 bases). The CDR3 sequence is 14 residues long. V lost 0 bases to trimming and J lost 13 bases, with 18 bases between them. CDR3 protein: CASSLAENQGGVFF. For the CDR3, the DNA is TGTGCCAGCAGTTTAGCGGAAAATCAGGGCGGAGTTTTCTTT.

Concerning this clonotype itself: The junction and the germline gene differ at one end; a read error may be behind it. The J gene is TRBJ2-1, the V gene TRBV5-5; D unclear. The CDR3 totals 15 residues. CDR1 is SGHKS and CDR2 is YYEKEE in the germline V gene (reference sequence). This CDR3 reads CASNWEAPSYNELFF. The CDR3 DNA sequence: TGTGCCAGCAACTGGGAAGCACCCTCCTACAATGAGCTGTTCTTC.

This clonotype occurred once. The V call is TRBV29-1, the J call TRBJ1-1; possibly TRBD1 for D (5 bases). Germline V lookup: CDR1 SQVTM, CDR2 ANQGSEA. The V end lost 2 bases, the J end lost 6 bases, and 16 bases lay between the germline ends. This CDR3 comprises 14 residues. DNA for the CDR3: TGCAGCGTTGAACCCCCAGGCAGGGAGGCTGAAGCTTTCTTT. Protein sequence: CSVEPPGREAEAFF.

The chain links TRBV9 to TRBJ1-2; D not certain. Germline lookup yields CDR1 SGDLS and CDR2 YYNGEE. The V end lost 0 bases, the J end lost 4 bases, and 10 bases lay between the germline ends. The CDR3 loop spans 14 amino acids. The CDR3 reads CASSVGTVSYGYTF. CDR3 DNA sequence: TGTGCCAGCAGCGTAGGAACGGTCAGCTATGGCTACACCTTC.

The chain carries TRBV20-1 and TRBJ2-1; 11 nucleotides line up with TRBD2. CDR1 DFQATT and CDR2 SNEGSKA come from the germline V gene (reference sequence). V lost 0 bases, J lost 3 bases, and 7 bases stayed unmatched. CDR3 size: 17 residues. CDR3 bases: TGCAGTGCTAGAGATCCTGGTCTAGCGGGAGGCTACAATGAGCAGTTCTTC. This sequence encodes CSARDPGLAGGYNEQFF.

The chain carries TRBV30 and TRBJ2-1, with D unclear. V was pared by 4 bases and J by 0 bases, with 4 bases between. Germline values: CDR1 GTSNPN, CDR2 SVGIG (reference sequence). CDR3 length: 12 residues. The CDR3 region is CAWKGSYNEQFF. CDR3 coding DNA: TGTGCCTGGAAAGGCTCCTACAATGAGCAGTTCTTC.

This clonotype was recorded a few times. This chain connects TRBV20-1 to TRBJ1-1, with D uncertain. Trimming cost V 6 bases and J 4 bases, with 12 bases left between them. The CDR3 loop spans 12 amino acids. Germline CDR1 is DFQATT and CDR2 is SNEGSKA (reference sequence). This chain's CDR3 is CSASGVSTEAFF. CDR3 DNA: TGCAGTGCCTCAGGCGTCTCCACTGAAGCTTTCTTT.

The V gene is TRBV28, the J gene TRBJ2-7; no clear D gene. The V end lost 3 bases, the J end lost 3 bases, and 12 bases lay between the germline ends. This CDR3 has 14 residues. Germline assignment: CDR1 MDHEN and CDR2 SYDVKM. CDR3 DNA sequence: TGTGCCAGCAGTTTGATGTTACGCGACTACGAGCAGTACTTC. Amino acids: CASSLMLRDYEQYF.

The rearrangement links TRBV5-5 to TRBJ1-1; D gene unclear. Germline CDR1 is SGHKS and CDR2 is YYEKEE (reference sequence). V shed 4 bases and J shed 8 bases, with 9 bases lying between them. The CDR3 spans 11 residues. In nucleotides, the CDR3 is TGTGCCAGCAGCGGTAGTAACGAAGCTTTCTTT. Translated, it gives CASSGSNEAFF.

This clonotype has more than one count but fewer than ten. The CDR3 protein is CASSSLRVNTEAFF. The DNA for the CDR3 is TGCGCCAGCAGCTCGTTAAGAGTGAACACTGAAGCTTTCTTT. The chain is built from TRBV5-1 and TRBJ1-1, with D unclear. The germline V and J ends were trimmed by 3 bases and 0 bases, with 9 bases remaining between them. The germline CDR1 and CDR2 sequences are SGHRS and YFSETQ. The CDR3 sequence is 14 residues long.

The chain joins TRBV7-9 to TRBJ1-1; D gene unclear. The CDR3 is 13 amino acids. Looked up from germline, CDR1 is SEHNR and CDR2 is FQNEAQ (reference sequence). Deletions cut 5 bases from V and 5 bases from J, with 12 bases between. The CDR3 sequence: CASSPTLRTEAFF. The CDR3 DNA reads TGTGCCAGCAGCCCCACCCTGAGGACTGAAGCTTTCTTT.

This clonotype was detected only a few times. The chain has TRBV6-6 and TRBJ2-7, with D tentatively TRBD1 (5 bases). Trimming removed 2 bases from V and 7 bases from J, with 15 bases in between. Germline V gives CDR1 MNHNY, CDR2 SVGAGI (reference sequence). CDR3 size: 14 residues. CDR3 nucleotide sequence: TGTGCCAGCAGTTACGGGGCTATGCTGGTTGAGCAGTACTTC. Translation gives CASSYGAMLVEQYF.

The chain combines TRBV4-2 with TRBJ2-4; 11 bases align to TRBD2. This CDR3 is built from 18 residues. The trim removed 3 bases at V and 13 bases at J, leaving 20 bases unmatched. CDR1 LGHNA and CDR2 YNFKEQ come from the germline V gene. The CDR3: CASSQSPGLAADYNEQYF. DNA for the CDR3: TGTGCCAGCAGCCAGTCCCCGGGACTAGCGGCCGATTACAATGAGCAGTACTTC.

The table lists this clonotype with a few counts. The chain carries TRBV6-5 and TRBJ2-1; D not resolved. From germline, CDR1 is MNHEY and CDR2 SVGAGI. Trimming took off 5 bases at V and 4 bases at J, with 9 bases between the two ends. The CDR3 has 13 residues. Written as DNA, the CDR3 is TGTGCCAGCAGTACAACTCAATACAATGAGCAGTTCTTC. It encodes CASSTTQYNEQFF.

The chain employs TRBV15 and TRBJ2-1; TRBD2 matches 11 bases. Germline loops: CDR1 LNHNV, CDR2 YYDKDF (reference sequence). The CDR3 is 19 residues long. The trim removed 0 bases at V and 9 bases at J, leaving 16 bases unmatched. In DNA, the CDR3 is TGTGCCACCAGCAGAGACGCTGATAGCGGGAGGGATTGGGGGGGTGAGCAGTTCTTC. It translates to CATSRDADSGRDWGGEQFF. The full variable domain, with the rest looked up from reference TRBV15 and TRBJ2-1, is DAMVIQNPRYQVTQFGKPVTLSCSQTLNHNVMYWYQQKSSQAPKLLFHYYDKDFNNEADTPDNFQSRRPNTSFCFLDIRSPGLGDTAMYLCATSRDADSGRDWGGEQFFGPGTRLTVL.

J is TRBJ2-2 and V is TRBV6-4; D possibly corresponds to TRBD2 (5 bases). CDR3 size: 14 residues. Germline V lookup: CDR1 MRHNA, CDR2 SNTAGT. V was clipped by 3 bases and J by 6 bases, with 11 bases between them. The CDR3 DNA reads as TGTGCCAGCAGTGAGCAGGACGGGGCCGGGGAGCTGTTTTTT. It codes for CASSEQDGAGELFF.

This clonotype was picked up one time. The J gene is TRBJ2-5, the V gene TRBV15, with D tentatively TRBD1 (6 bases). This CDR3 spans 16 amino acids. The germline CDR1 and CDR2 sequences are LNHNV and YYDKDF (reference sequence). The V end was cut by 3 bases, the J end by 2 bases, with 16 bases between. CDR3 DNA: TGTGCCACCAGCAGCAGGGGACAAACAAATCAAGAGACCCAGTACTTC. Translation: CATSSRGQTNQETQYF.

The rearrangement joins TRBV20-1 to TRBJ1-2; D is possibly TRBD1 (6 bases). CDR1 DFQATT and CDR2 SNEGSKA come from the germline V gene (reference sequence). The CDR3 contains 13 residues. V lost 0 bases and J lost 10, with 15 bases in between. CDR3 coding DNA: TGCAGTGCTAGAGAACTTTTGATGGGGGCCTACACCTTC. Amino acid sequence: CSARELLMGAYTF.

The V gene is TRBV12-3 or TRBV12-4, the J gene TRBJ2-7; TRBD2 aligns across 8 bases. The CDR3 has 14 residues. Unmatched junction bases numbered 9, after V lost 5 bases and J lost 6 bases. CDR3 DNA sequence: TGTGCCAGCAGTCCGGGACTAGGAGGCCGCGAGCAGTACTTC. Amino acids: CASSPGLGGREQYF.